This T cell receptor beta chain was sequenced for a study of blood T cell repertoires in COVID-19. On the study more broadly: Sources were T cells, B-cell-depleted T cells, or PBMCs; the material itself was cDNA or gDNA.

Produced via immunoSEQ multiplex PCR; TCRdb's table is partial and in-frame only. Of 200,000 to 250,000 clones in the sample, 87% were seen once. Germline V gene data show CDR1 as LNHDA and CDR2 as SQIVND (reference sequence). CDR3 length equals 16 residues. The V and J ends lost 3 bases and 6 bases, in that order; junction bases with no gene match: 10. The TCR originated in a woman younger than 35 who had recovered from COVID-19. The chain is built from TRBV19 and TRBJ2-2; 7 bases are shared with TRBD2. Sequencing used peripheral blood. CDR3 in amino acids: CASSMYRTSAAGELFF. The CDR3, as DNA: TGTGCCAGTAGTATGTATAGGACTAGTGCGGCCGGGGAGCTGTTTTTT. Based on the CDR3 plus reference TRBV19 and TRBJ2-2, the full variable domain is DGGITQSPKYLFRKEGQNVTLSCEQNLNHDAMYWYRQDPGQGLRLIYYSQIVNDFQKGDIAEGYSVSREKKESFPLTVTSAQKNPTAFYLCASSMYRTSAAGELFFGEGSRLTVL.